These 9 T cell receptor beta chains were sequenced from one sample in a study of shared clonotypes between healthy human individuals. The method was immunoSEQ multiplex PCR; TCRdb's version includes in-frame clones alone and lacks a portion of them. Among about 2.4 million clones, 93% were seen once, and the ten largest hold roughly 0.39%. Sequenced input: naive CD4+ T cells from PBMCs. Sample subset: CD45RA+ positively selected. The source is a man between 18 and 35 years old in good health. Some clones in this sample may be carry-over from other donors' samples.

The J gene is TRBJ1-3, the V gene TRBV6-6, with a possible D match to TRBD1 (5 bases). CDR3 length equals 14 residues. The germline V gene encodes CDR1 MNHNY and CDR2 SVGAGI (reference sequence). V shed 5 bases and J shed 4 bases, with 12 bases lying between them. DNA for the CDR3: TGTGCCAGCAGTACGGGACCGTCCGGAAACACCATATATTTT. This encodes CASSTGPSGNTIYF.

The rearrangement joins TRBV4-1 to TRBJ1-5; no reliable D call. V was trimmed by 4 bases and J by 3 bases, leaving 13 bases between them. Looked up from germline, CDR1 is MGHRA and CDR2 is YSYEKL. This CDR3 is 15 amino acids long. DNA for the CDR3: TGCGCCAGCAGCCCAAAAGAACGGGACAATCAGCCCCAGCATTTT. It specifies CASSPKERDNQPQHF.

The gene calls are TRBV18 and TRBJ2-6; 7 bases line up with TRBD1. The CDR3 spans 17 residues. Germline trimming cut 3 bases from V and 0 bases from J; bases unmatched to any gene: 5. Germline V CDR1 and CDR2: KGHSH, LQKENI. CDR3 in amino acids: CASSPRTGNSGANVLTF. The CDR3 nucleotides are TGTGCCAGCTCACCTCGGACAGGCAACTCTGGGGCCAACGTCCTGACTTTC.

In this sample, this clone turned up once. V usage is TRBV7-2 and J usage is TRBJ1-3, with 8 nucleotides matching TRBD1. Germline CDR1 reads SGHTA; CDR2 reads FQGNSA. V was pared by 5 bases and J by 0 bases, with 6 bases of the junction left unmatched. The CDR3 length is 16 residues. CDR3 DNA: TGTGCCAGCAGCCAAAGACAGGGGATCTCTGGAAACACCATATATTTT. Its translation: CASSQRQGISGNTIYF. Variable domain in full (rest from reference TRBV7-2 and TRBJ1-3): GAGVSQSPSNKVTEKGKDVELRCDPISGHTALYWYRQSLGQGLEFLIYFQGNSAPDKSGLPSDRFSAERTGGSVSTLTIQRTQQEDSAVYLCASSQRQGISGNTIYFGEGSWLTVV.

This chain connects TRBV19 to TRBJ2-2; possibly TRBD1 for D (7 bases). V was clipped by 0 bases and J by 6 bases, with 20 bases between them. The CDR3 length is 18 residues. Per the germline V gene, CDR1 is LNHDA and CDR2 is SQIVND (reference sequence). CDR3 bases: TGTGCCAGTAGTATAGAGGCAGGGGGGCGGGGTTTCGCCGGGGAGCTGTTTTTT. Translating gives CASSIEAGGRGFAGELFF.

J is TRBJ2-7 and V is TRBV25-1, with D maybe TRBD1 (5 bases). Trimming pared 6 bases from V and 3 bases from J, leaving 12 bases between. The CDR3 length is 13 residues. CDR1 is MGHDK and CDR2 is SYGVNS in the germline V gene. CDR3 bases: TGTGCCAGCAGCTTAACAGGTCTCTACGAGCAGTACTTC. Amino acid sequence: CASSLTGLYEQYF.

To note about this clone: Other DNA sequences in the sample encode the same CDR3. This chain links TRBV6-1 with TRBJ1-2, with no clear D. The V end was cut by 3 bases, the J end by 4 bases, with 9 bases between. Germline CDR1 reads MNHNS; CDR2 reads SASEGT. The CDR3 length is 13 residues. DNA of the CDR3: TGTGCCAGCAGTGATTCAGCTGGCTATGGCTACACCTTC. This translates into CASSDSAGYGYTF.

The gene calls are TRBV5-1 and TRBJ2-5; 7 bases are a match to TRBD1. The CDR3 runs to 14 residues. After removal of 4 bases from V and 10 bases from J, the junction contained 13 bases not matched to a gene. CDR1 SGHRS and CDR2 YFSETQ come from the germline V gene. The CDR3 DNA sequence: TGCGCCAGCAGCATCGGGACAGCCCCTGGGGTCCAGTACTTC. This translates into CASSIGTAPGVQYF.

The chain links TRBV9 to TRBJ1-1; maybe TRBD1 (6 bases). Deletions cut 5 bases from V and 3 bases from J, with 14 bases between. The CDR3 runs to 14 residues. From germline, CDR1 is SGDLS and CDR2 YYNGEE. The CDR3 reads CASSVLTGHTEAFF. Here the CDR3 DNA reads TGTGCCAGCAGTGTTTTGACAGGTCACACTGAAGCTTTCTTT.